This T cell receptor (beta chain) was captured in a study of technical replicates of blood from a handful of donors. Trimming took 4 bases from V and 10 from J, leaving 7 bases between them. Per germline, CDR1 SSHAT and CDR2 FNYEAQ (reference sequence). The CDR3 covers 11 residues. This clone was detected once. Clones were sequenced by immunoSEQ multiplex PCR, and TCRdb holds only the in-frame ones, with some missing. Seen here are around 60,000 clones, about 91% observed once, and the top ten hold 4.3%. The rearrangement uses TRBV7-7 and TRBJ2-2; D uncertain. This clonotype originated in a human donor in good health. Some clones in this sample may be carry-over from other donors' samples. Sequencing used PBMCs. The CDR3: CASSSGPELFF. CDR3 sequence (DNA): TGTGCCAGCAGCTCCGGTCCGGAGCTGTTTTTT.